One sample yielded the 8 T cell receptor beta chains listed below, sequenced in a study of early T cells in non-severe SARS-CoV-2 infection (dated by TCRdb to the early 2020s). Preparation of the library involved 5' RACE. This sample was sequenced with a NextSeq 500. TCRdb ran its own pipeline on the public reads, namely fastp trimming at Q25 and MiXCR clone calling, and kept in-frame beta chains. Under each unique CDR3 protein, matching rows form one entry showing the most common genes and DNA. The table for this sample lists about 39,000 distinct CDR3 sequences; 4.5% to 7% of them were counted only once. Jointly, the top ten make up roughly 4% of the sample. Material: whole blood, obtained at baseline. Receptors were obtained from an adult who was a healthcare worker with PCR-confirmed SARS-CoV-2 infection or an uninfected control (not recorded which).

This clonotype has at least ten counts. V usage is TRBV3-1 and J usage is TRBJ2-4, with 7 bases identical to TRBD2. Unmatched junction bases numbered 5, after V lost 1 base and J lost 5 bases. The CDR3 spans 15 residues. Germline V CDR1 and CDR2: LGHDT, YNNKEL (reference sequence). The CDR3 loop reads CASSQVGGIQNIQYF. The CDR3 coding sequence is TGTGCCAGCAGCCAAGTGGGGGGGATCCAAAACATTCAGTACTTC.

The V call is TRBV6-2 or TRBV6-3, the J call TRBJ2-5, with D tentatively TRBD1 or TRBD2 (5 bases each). V gave up 6 bases and J gave up 7 bases, with 21 bases separating them. The germline CDR1 and CDR2 sequences are MNHEY and SVGEGT. There are 15 residues in the CDR3. CDR3 nucleotide sequence: TGTGCCAGCAGGGCAATCGGGACCTTACCCGGGACCCAGTACTTC. It yields the protein CASRAIGTLPGTQYF.

At least ten counts were recorded for this clonotype. The rearrangement links TRBV6-4 to TRBJ1-1; maybe TRBD1 (5 bases). Trimming stripped 4 bases from V and 1 base from J, with 10 bases between. Germline values: CDR1 MRHNA, CDR2 SNTAGT. The CDR3 totals 14 residues. DNA for the CDR3: TGTGCCAGCAGTGTATTTGGGGGGAACACTGAAGCTTTCTTT. It encodes CASSVFGGNTEAFF.

J is TRBJ2-2 and V is TRBV29-1; D is perhaps TRBD1 (6 bases). CDR1 and CDR2 from the germline V gene are SQVTM and ANQGSEA. The ends were cut back, 7 bases at V and 7 bases at J, with 13 bases in the middle. The CDR3 contains 12 residues. In DNA, the CDR3 is TGCAGCGCTCGGGCAGGGGTCGGGGAGCTGTTTTTT. Residues: CSARAGVGELFF.

This clonotype was recorded a few times. The V and J genes are TRBV5-1 and TRBJ2-3; 10 bases are a match to TRBD2. This CDR3 region has 17 residues. Per germline, CDR1 SGHRS and CDR2 YFSETQ. The V gene end was trimmed by 5 bases and the J gene end by 3 bases; junction bases not matched to a gene: 12. The CDR3 spells CASSNEVLAGETDTQYF. The CDR3 DNA reads as TGCGCCAGCAGTAATGAAGTCCTAGCGGGAGAAACAGATACGCAGTATTTT.

About this clonotype: This clone may be a read error of a much larger clone one base away. CDR3 nucleotides: TGTGCCAGCAGCTTAGCGAGTCCGACAGGAATTTCATCCCTCCACTTT. Its translation is CASSLASPTGISSLHF. J is TRBJ1-6 and V is TRBV7-9, with D possibly matching TRBD1 (6 bases). Germline-derived CDR1 and CDR2 are SEHNR and FQNEAQ (reference sequence). The CDR3 consists of 16 residues.

This clonotype was detected many times. This chain uses TRBV19 with TRBJ2-7; 7 bases align to TRBD1. The CDR3 loop spans 17 amino acids. V lost 2 bases to trimming and J lost 3 bases; unmatched junction nucleotides: 13. Germline values: CDR1 LNHDA, CDR2 SQIVND (reference sequence). CDR3 sequence: CASSIRTGEISVYEQYF. The DNA of the CDR3 is TGTGCCAGTAGTATACGGACAGGTGAAATCTCCGTCTACGAGCAGTACTTC. Looking up the rest from reference TRBV19 and TRBJ2-7 gives the full variable domain: DGGITQSPKYLFRKEGQNVTLSCEQNLNHDAMYWYRQDPGQGLRLIYYSQIVNDFQKGDIAEGYSVSREKKESFPLTVTSAQKNPTAFYLCASSIRTGEISVYEQYFGPGTRLTVT.

This clonotype was seen at least ten times. The chain couples TRBV7-2 to TRBJ2-7; D may be TRBD1 (5 bases). The V end lost 4 bases, the J end lost 4 bases, and 8 bases lay between the germline ends. This CDR3 is built from 12 residues. The germline CDR1 and CDR2 sequences are SGHTA and FQGNSA. The DNA of the CDR3 is TGTGCCAGCAGCTCGACAGCTTACGAGCAGTACTTC. It yields the protein CASSSTAYEQYF.